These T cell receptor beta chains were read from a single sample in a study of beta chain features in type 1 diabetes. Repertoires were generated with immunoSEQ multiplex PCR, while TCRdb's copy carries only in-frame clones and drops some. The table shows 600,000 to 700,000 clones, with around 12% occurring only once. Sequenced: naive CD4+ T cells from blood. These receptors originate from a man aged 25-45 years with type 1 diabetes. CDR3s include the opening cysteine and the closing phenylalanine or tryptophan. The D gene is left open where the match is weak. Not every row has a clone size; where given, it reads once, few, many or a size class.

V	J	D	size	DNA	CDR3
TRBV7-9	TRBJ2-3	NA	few	TGTGCCAGCACCCAAGGGGGGGCACTCGGGGCAGATACGCAGTATTTT	CASTQGGALGADTQYF
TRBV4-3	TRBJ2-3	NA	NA	TGCGCCAGCAGCCCAAACCGGGACACGAACACAGATACGCAGTATTTT	CASSPNRDTNTDTQYF
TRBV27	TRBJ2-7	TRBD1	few	TGTGCCAGCAGTTTACGACCCACCTCCGGGACAGACAACTACGAGCAGTACTTC	CASSLRPTSGTDNYEQYF
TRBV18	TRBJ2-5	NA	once	TGTGCCAGCTCTCCTAGCCGCTTCGGGACCCAGTACTTC	CASSPSRFGTQYF
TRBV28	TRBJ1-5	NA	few	TGTGCCAGCAGCGCCCAGCGTTATCAGCCCCAGCATTTT	CASSAQRYQPQHF
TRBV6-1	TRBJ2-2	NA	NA	TGTGCCAGCAGTGAATTCTCCGTGAACACCGGGGAGCTGTTTTTT	CASSEFSVNTGELFF
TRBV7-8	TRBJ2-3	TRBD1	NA	TGTGCCAGCAGCTTACGGCAGGGGGCGGTTAACACAGATACGCAGTATTTT	CASSLRQGAVNTDTQYF
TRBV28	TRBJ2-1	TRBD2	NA	TGTGCCAGCAGTTTTCGGCTAGCGGGAGACAATGAGCAGTTCTTC	CASSFRLAGDNEQFF
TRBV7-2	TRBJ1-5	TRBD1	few	TGTGCCAGCAGCTTGCCTGGACAGGGCGGTAGTCAGCCCCAGCATTTT	CASSLPGQGGSQPQHF
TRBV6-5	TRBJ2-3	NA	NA	TGTGCCAGCAGTTACTCCTCGGGAGAAGGTGGAGATACGCAGTATTTT	CASSYSSGEGGDTQYF
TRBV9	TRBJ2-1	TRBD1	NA	TGTGCCAGCAGCGTAAACCTCCGGACAGGGGGCAATGAGCAGTTCTTC	CASSVNLRTGGNEQFF
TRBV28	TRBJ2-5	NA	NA	TGTGCCAGCAGTTTGGAGCAGATGGAGACCCAGTACTTC	CASSLEQMETQYF
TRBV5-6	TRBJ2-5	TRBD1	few	TGTGCCAGCAGCCAACCAAAGCCCCCGGGACAGGACCACCAAGAGACCCAGTACTTC	CASSQPKPPGQDHQETQYF
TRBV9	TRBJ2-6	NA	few	TGTGCCAGCAGCGTAGCCCCAGGGATACAATCTGGGGCCAACGTCCTGACTTTC	CASSVAPGIQSGANVLTF
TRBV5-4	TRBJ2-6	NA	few	TGTGCCAGCAGCTTGGGACAGGACTCTGGGGCCAACGTCCTGACTTTC	CASSLGQDSGANVLTF
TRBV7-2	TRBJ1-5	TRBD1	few	TGTGCCAGCAGCGAGGGACAGGGGAACAATCAGCCCCAGCATTTT	CASSEGQGNNQPQHF
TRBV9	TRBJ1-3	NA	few	TGTGCCAGCAGCGAGAGGAGATCTGGAAACACCATATATTTT	CASSERRSGNTIYF
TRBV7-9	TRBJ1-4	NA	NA	TGTGCCAGCAGCTCCGGCGGACCGGGAAAACTGTTTTTT	CASSSGGPGKLFF
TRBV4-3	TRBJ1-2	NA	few	TGCGCCAGCAGCCAAGAGAGAGGAAACTATGGCTACACCTTC	CASSQERGNYGYTF
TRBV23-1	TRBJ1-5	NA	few	TGCGCCAGCAGGGGTGGGAGTCGCAATCAGCCCCAGCATTTT	CASRGGSRNQPQHF
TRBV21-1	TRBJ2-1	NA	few	TGTGCCAGCAGCAAATTATACAATGAGCAGTTCTTC	CASSKLYNEQFF
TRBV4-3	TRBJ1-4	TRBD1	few	TGCGCCAGCAGCCAATTAAGAGGGACAGGGAATGAAAAACTGTTTTTT	CASSQLRGTGNEKLFF
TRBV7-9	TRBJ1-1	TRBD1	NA	TGTGCCAGCAGCTTAGAACAGGGGGCGGCTGAAGCTTTCTTT	CASSLEQGAAEAFF
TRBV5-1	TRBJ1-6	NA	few	TGCGCCAGCAGCTTCACAGGGCCTAATTCACCCCTCCACTTT	CASSFTGPNSPLHF
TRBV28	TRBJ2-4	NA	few	TGTGCCAGCAGTGCGGCCCAGAGAGTAGGACAGCGCCCGGACATTCAGTACTTC	CASSAAQRVGQRPDIQYF
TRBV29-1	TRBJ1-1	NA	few	TGCAGCGTCCTACAGGGGAACACTGAAGCTTTCTTT	CSVLQGNTEAFF
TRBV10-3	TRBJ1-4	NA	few	TGTGCCATCAGTGTCGCCGAGGGTGAAAAACTGTTTTTT	CAISVAEGEKLFF
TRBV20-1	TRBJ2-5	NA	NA	TGCAGTGCTAGAGTGGAGGAGACCCAGTACTTC	CSARVEETQYF
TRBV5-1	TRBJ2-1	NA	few	TGCGCCAGCAGCGGACCTCACAATGAGCAGTTCTTC	CASSGPHNEQFF
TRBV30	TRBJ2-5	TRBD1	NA	TGTGCCTGGAGGGGGACAGGGGGCAGGGAGACCCAGTACTTC	CAWRGTGGRETQYF
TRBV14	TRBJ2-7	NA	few	TGTGCCAGCAGACGCGGGACCGGGTACGAGCAGTACTTC	CASRRGTGYEQYF
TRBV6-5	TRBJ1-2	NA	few	TGTGCCAGCAGCCTCTCGGGACGAGGGATCTATGGCTACACCTTC	CASSLSGRGIYGYTF
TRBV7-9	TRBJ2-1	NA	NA	TGTGCCAGCAGCTTAGACAGGGCCGGGGGCAATGAGCAGTTCTTC	CASSLDRAGGNEQFF
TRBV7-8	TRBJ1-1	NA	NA	TGTGCCAGCAGCTTAGCCGCTACAGGGAGAAAAGCTTTCTTT	CASSLAATGRKAFF
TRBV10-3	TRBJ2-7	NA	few	TGTGCCATCATGATCTCGTCGGACAGACTGCACTACGAGCAGTACTTC	CAIMISSDRLHYEQYF
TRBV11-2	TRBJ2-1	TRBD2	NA	TGTGCCAGCAGCTTAGATCCAGCGGGGCCCTACAATGAGCAGTTCTTC	CASSLDPAGPYNEQFF
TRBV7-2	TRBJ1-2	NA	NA	TGTGCCAGCACCGAATCGGTAGGTGCGCTCACCTTC	CASTESVGALTF
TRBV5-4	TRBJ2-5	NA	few	TGTGCCAGCAGCTTGTCAGGGTCACAAGAGACCCAGTACTTC	CASSLSGSQETQYF
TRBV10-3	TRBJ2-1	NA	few	TGTGCCATCAGTGAAGAGGGCGAGCAGTTCTTC	CAISEEGEQFF
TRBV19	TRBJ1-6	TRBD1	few	TGTGCCAGTAACCGACAGGGATCGAATTCACCCCTCCACTTT	CASNRQGSNSPLHF
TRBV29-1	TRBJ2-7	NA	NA	TGCAGCGTTGATTTTACAGGGATTCAGTACTTC	CSVDFTGIQYF
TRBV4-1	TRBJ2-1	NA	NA	TGCGCCAGCAGTCCCAGTGGCTCCTACAATGAGCAGTTCTTC	CASSPSGSYNEQFF
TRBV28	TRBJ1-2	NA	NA	TGTGCCAGCAGTTGGACAGACTATGGCTACACCTTC	CASSWTDYGYTF
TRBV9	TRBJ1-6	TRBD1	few	TGTGCCAGCAGCGTAGGACAGGGCGATAATTCACCCCTCCACTTT	CASSVGQGDNSPLHF
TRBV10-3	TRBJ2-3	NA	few	TGTGCCATCACGAGCGCTCCGACCAACACAGATACGCAGTATTTT	CAITSAPTNTDTQYF
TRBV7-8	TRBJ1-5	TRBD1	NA	TGTGCCAGCAGCCTCCAAGGGGGACAGGGGAGTAAGCCCCAGCATTTT	CASSLQGGQGSKPQHF